The 20 T cell receptor beta chains listed next were all sequenced from one sample in a study of regulatory T cells in long-lasting Graves disease. The time point here: persistent/refractory GD, antithyroid drugs over 5 years with positive TRAb. Scientists built the TCR library using RNA that was extracted from PBMCs. Building the TCR beta libraries relied on iRepertoire HTBI primers, and CDR3 regions underwent Arm-PCR. TCRdb analysed the multiplex PCR reads with MiXCR anew, one entry per CDR3 protein. The data contain 350,000 to 500,000 distinct CDR3 sequences, around 20% of them singletons. The specimen was peripheral blood mononuclear cells (PBMCs), collected when the disease was refractory, from a patient treated with antithyroid drugs. All receptors derive from a female donor with Graves disease.

In this sample, this clonotype turned up many times. The rearrangement joins TRBV2 to TRBJ2-2, with 10 bases lining up with TRBD2. The V segment lost 4 bases and the J segment 8 bases; nucleotides outside the gene matches: 7. The germline V gene has CDR1 SNHLY and CDR2 FYNNEI. The CDR3 spans 15 residues. CDR3 sequence reads: CASSGGLARWGELFF. The CDR3 DNA reads as TGTGCCAGCAGTGGGGGACTAGCGAGATGGGGGGAGCTGTTTTTT.

This clonotype has a count of ten or more. The CDR3 DNA follows: TGTGCCAGCAGTGTGGACAGGGCCGTCACCGGGGAGCTGTTTTTT. It translates to CASSVDRAVTGELFF. This rearrangement joins TRBV28 to TRBJ2-2; 8 bases align to TRBD1. This CDR3 spans 15 amino acids. Germline V lookup: CDR1 MDHEN, CDR2 SYDVKM. The ends lost 5 bases at V and 4 bases at J; junction bases unmatched: 6. The full variable domain, its missing parts supplied by reference TRBV28 and TRBJ2-2, is DVKVTQSSRYLVKRTGEKVFLECVQDMDHENMFWYRQDPGLGLRLIYFSYDVKMKEKGDIPEGYSVSREKKERFSLILESASTNQTSMYLCASSVDRAVTGELFFGEGSRLTVL.

This clonotype was seen many times. The genes are TRBV28 and TRBJ2-7; 9 bases are shared with TRBD2. The junction had 15 bases not matched to a gene; V was cut back by 4 bases and J by 5 bases. The germline CDR1 and CDR2 sequences are MDHEN and SYDVKM. The CDR3 has 17 residues. The CDR3 reads CASSSGGSGRKSDEQYF. In DNA form, the CDR3 reads TGTGCCAGCAGTTCGGGAGGTAGCGGGAGAAAGAGCGACGAGCAGTACTTC.

This clonotype was recorded at least ten times. V is TRBV10-3 and J is TRBJ1-5, with a weak D call TRBD1 (6 bases). The CDR3 sequence is 13 residues long. V shed 4 bases and J shed 5 bases, with 9 bases lying between them. The germline V gene has CDR1 ENHRY and CDR2 SYGVKD. This CDR3 reads CAISGTVDQPQHF. The CDR3 nucleotides read TGTGCCATCAGTGGGACAGTGGATCAGCCCCAGCATTTT.

The rearrangement links TRBV11-2 to TRBJ2-5, with 7 nucleotides matching TRBD2. Trimming cost V 4 bases and J 0 bases; bases outside gene matches: 20. CDR1 is SGHAT, CDR2 FQNNGV, per germline. The CDR3 is 20 amino acids. The CDR3 DNA follows: TGTGCCAGCAGCTCCTACCCGGGGGGAGCAATGATAAATTACCAAGAGACCCAGTACTTC. Translating it yields CASSSYPGGAMINYQETQYF.

This clonotype was counted a few times. This may arise from a read error, as a much more abundant clone is one base away. The chain couples TRBV2 to TRBJ1-1; D remains ambiguous. Germline CDR1 SNHLY, CDR2 FYNNEI. The CDR3 contains 11 residues. For the CDR3, the DNA is TGTGCCAGCAGTGAATTGACTGAAGCTCTCTTT. It codes for CASSELTEALF.

This clonotype was observed a handful of times. The CDR3 bases are TGTGCCACCAGCATGGTTGGTTCTGGGGCCAACGTCCTGACTTTC. Amino acids: CATSMVGSGANVLTF. V and J are TRBV15 and TRBJ2-6; no clear D. Trimming took 4 bases from V and 1 from J, leaving 8 bases between them. The CDR3 totals 15 residues. Germline V CDR1 and CDR2: LNHNV, YYDKDF (reference sequence).

The rearrangement links TRBV11-2 to TRBJ2-2; 15 positions agree with TRBD2. CDR1 is SGHAT, CDR2 FQNNGV, per germline. V was clipped by 3 bases and J by 5 bases; unmatched bases: 10. CDR3 length: 19 residues. CDR3 nucleotide sequence: TGTGCCAGCAGCTTTGGACTAGCGGGAGGGTTTGCATGGACCGGGGAGCTGTTTTTT. Its protein is CASSFGLAGGFAWTGELFF.

The chain employs TRBV20-1 and TRBJ1-4; D call uncertain. The germline V gene has CDR1 DFQATT and CDR2 SNEGSKA (reference sequence). The CDR3 consists of 12 residues. V was clipped by 6 bases and J by 5 bases, with 10 bases between them. Here the CDR3 DNA reads TGCAGTGCCCGCGGGAACAATGAAAAACTGTTTTTT. The encoded protein is CSARGNNEKLFF.

As regards this clonotype: This sequence may be a read error, since a much larger clone differs from it by one base. The chain couples TRBV28 to TRBJ2-7; no definite D call. Germline values: CDR1 MDHEN, CDR2 SYDVKM. V gave up 5 bases and J gave up 6 bases, with 11 bases separating them. The CDR3 runs to 12 residues. The CDR3 spells CASSRSVSEQYF. CDR3 nucleotide sequence: TGTGCCAGCAGTCGCTCAGTTAGCGAGCAGTACTTC.

The gene calls are TRBV7-2 and TRBJ2-7; 8 bases align to TRBD1. V lost 6 bases, J lost 0 bases, and 4 bases stayed unmatched. This CDR3 is 14 amino acids long. Germline CDR1 SGHTA, CDR2 FQGNSA. CDR3 sequence (DNA): TGTGCCAGCAGACACAGGGGGGCCTCCTACGAGCAGTACTTC. Its translation: CASRHRGASYEQYF.

This clonotype was seen many times. The J gene is TRBJ1-5, the V gene TRBV18; D remains ambiguous. The CDR3 sequence is 13 residues long. V shed 3 bases and J shed 1 base, with 4 bases lying between them. CDR1 is KGHSH, CDR2 LQKENI, per germline. CDR3 in amino acids: CASSPDSNQPQHF. Here the CDR3 DNA reads TGTGCCAGCTCACCGGACAGCAATCAGCCCCAGCATTTT.

In its sample, this clonotype was seen many times. The gene calls are TRBV6-1 and TRBJ2-6; the D gene is possibly TRBD2 (5 bases). This CDR3 contains 20 residues. V was clipped by 6 bases and J by 0 bases, with 24 bases between them. In germline, CDR1 is MNHNS, CDR2 SASEGT. The CDR3 reads CASSPTLSRSERSGANVLTF. CDR3 DNA: TGTGCCAGCAGCCCCACCTTGAGTCGTAGCGAACGCTCTGGGGCCAACGTCCTGACTTTC.

This chain uses TRBV5-1 with TRBJ1-1, with D possibly being TRBD1 (5 bases). The CDR3 is made up of 13 amino acids. Germline CDR1 SGHRS, CDR2 YFSETQ. With 3 bases removed from V and 5 bases from J, the gap between germline ends came to 11 bases. Here the CDR3 reads CASSWVGGTEAFF. DNA for the CDR3: TGCGCCAGCAGCTGGGTCGGGGGGACTGAAGCTTTCTTT. The full variable domain, with the rest looked up from reference TRBV5-1 and TRBJ1-1, is KAGVTQTPRYLIKTRGQQVTLSCSPISGHRSVSWYQQTPGQGLQFLFEYFSETQRNKGNFPGRFSGRQFSNSRSEMNVSTLELGDSALYLCASSWVGGTEAFFGQGTRLTVV.

Comments on this clonotype: It may be a read error: a sequence one base away is much more abundant. The chain is built from TRBV6-1 and TRBJ1-2, with 8 bases fitting TRBD1. CDR1 and CDR2 from the germline V gene are MNHNS and SASEGT. The CDR3 sequence is 15 residues long. The CDR3 reads CASRPEAGGNYGYAF. The CDR3, as DNA: TGTGCCAGCCGACCCGAGGCAGGGGGCAACTATGGCTACGCCTTC.

This clonotype was picked up many times. The chain has TRBV12-3 or TRBV12-4 and TRBJ2-5; maybe TRBD1 (6 bases). The CDR3 spans 15 residues. V lost 6 bases to trimming and J lost 3 bases, with 17 bases between them. The CDR3 region has the DNA TGTGCCAGCAGACCCAGGGGCATCCTTGAAGAGACCCAGTACTTC. Translation: CASRPRGILEETQYF.

This clonotype was detected only a few times. The chain joins TRBV2 to TRBJ2-1, with D hard to call. The CDR3 contains 12 residues. CDR1 and CDR2 (germline): SNHLY, FYNNEI. Trimming left V 10 bases short and J 9 bases short, with 16 bases between. The CDR3 sequence: CAIVTGPGEQFF. CDR3 nucleotides: TGTGCCATCGTGACTGGGCCGGGTGAGCAGTTCTTC.

This clonotype was seen only a few times. The rearrangement links TRBV20-1 to TRBJ2-7, with D possibly TRBD1 on 5 matching bases. CDR3 size: 15 residues. V was pared by 3 bases and J by 3 bases, with 18 bases between. CDR1 is DFQATT, CDR2 SNEGSKA, per germline (reference sequence). The CDR3 DNA is TGCAGTGCTAGTAGGGGTCCACAGGTCTTCTACGAGCAGTACTTC. Amino acid sequence: CSASRGPQVFYEQYF.

This sequence joins TRBV5-6 and TRBJ2-1; D tentatively reads TRBD1 or TRBD2 (5 bases each). Per the germline V gene, CDR1 is SGHDT and CDR2 is YYEEEE. The CDR3 contains 13 residues. The V end was cut by 0 bases, the J end by 14 bases, with 15 bases between. The CDR3 reads CASSLGRLGGEFF. In DNA, the CDR3 is TGTGCCAGCAGCTTGGGACGCCTTGGGGGTGAGTTCTTC.

This clonotype appeared many times. The chain recombines TRBV28 with TRBJ2-2; D unclear. Germline V gives CDR1 MDHEN, CDR2 SYDVKM. The CDR3 runs 11 residues. V gave up 5 bases and J gave up 8 bases, with 6 bases separating them. As DNA, the CDR3 is TGTGCCAGCAGTCTCAGGGGGGAGCTGTTTTTT. This encodes CASSLRGELFF.